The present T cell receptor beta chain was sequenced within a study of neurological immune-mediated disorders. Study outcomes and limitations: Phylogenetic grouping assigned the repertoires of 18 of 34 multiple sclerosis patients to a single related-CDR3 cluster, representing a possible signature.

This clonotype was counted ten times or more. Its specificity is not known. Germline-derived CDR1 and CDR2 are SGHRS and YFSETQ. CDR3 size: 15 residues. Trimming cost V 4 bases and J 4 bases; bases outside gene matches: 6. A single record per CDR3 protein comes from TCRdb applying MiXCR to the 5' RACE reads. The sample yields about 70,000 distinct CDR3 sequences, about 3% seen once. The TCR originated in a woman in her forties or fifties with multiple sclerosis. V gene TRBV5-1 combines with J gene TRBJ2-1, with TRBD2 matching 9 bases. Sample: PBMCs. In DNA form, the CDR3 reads TGCGCCAGCAGCCGACTGACTAGCGGTTACAATGAGCAGTTCTTC. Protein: CASSRLTSGYNEQFF.